These T cell receptor beta chains were read from a single sample in a study of cytomegalovirus exposure and HLA in healthy donors. Assay used: immunoSEQ multiplex PCR; TCRdb lists only in-frame clones, some missing. This table holds 100,000 to 120,000 clones, around 75% found once. Sample: PBMCs. The receptors were gathered from a man aged 25-40 years in good health and CMV-seronegative. CDR3s include the opening cysteine and the closing phenylalanine or tryptophan. The D gene is left open where the match is weak. Clone size is stated in some rows and not others, as once, few, many or a class when expanded.

cdr3_aa: CATQQTSGSFYEQFF
clone_size: NA
v_call: TRBV6-1
d_call: TRBD2
j_call: TRBJ2-1

cdr3_aa: CASSPTGVYEQYF
clone_size: NA
v_call: TRBV13
d_call: NA
j_call: TRBJ2-7

cdr3_aa: CASSLSGINTGELFF
clone_size: few
v_call: TRBV4-1
d_call: TRBD2
j_call: TRBJ2-2

cdr3_aa: CSVSQVSGEKLFF
clone_size: once
v_call: TRBV29-1
d_call: NA
j_call: TRBJ1-4

cdr3_aa: CSVATGFEQYF
clone_size: NA
v_call: TRBV29-1
d_call: NA
j_call: TRBJ2-7

cdr3_aa: CSVEVDTYGYTF
clone_size: once
v_call: TRBV29-1
d_call: NA
j_call: TRBJ1-2

cdr3_aa: CASSLEADQPQHF
clone_size: few
v_call: TRBV7-6
d_call: NA
j_call: TRBJ1-5

cdr3_aa: CASSVDTEQYF
clone_size: NA
v_call: TRBV6-1
d_call: NA
j_call: TRBJ2-7

cdr3_aa: CASSRTSGHNEQFF
clone_size: NA
v_call: TRBV7-2
d_call: TRBD2
j_call: TRBJ2-1

cdr3_aa: CASSVDGLNTEAFF
clone_size: few
v_call: TRBV5-1
d_call: NA
j_call: TRBJ1-1

cdr3_aa: CASSTSPGHSYEQYF
clone_size: NA
v_call: TRBV7-2
d_call: NA
j_call: TRBJ2-7

cdr3_aa: CASSLGGGLDGYTF
clone_size: NA
v_call: TRBV5-4
d_call: TRBD1
j_call: TRBJ1-2

cdr3_aa: CASSLGQSYGYTF
clone_size: NA
v_call: TRBV7-2
d_call: NA
j_call: TRBJ1-2

cdr3_aa: CASTQGQGAIRDTQYF
clone_size: NA
v_call: TRBV19
d_call: TRBD1
j_call: TRBJ2-3

cdr3_aa: CASTEGLRGTGELFF
clone_size: NA
v_call: TRBV9
d_call: TRBD2
j_call: TRBJ2-2

cdr3_aa: CASSPSDAAKNIQYF
clone_size: NA
v_call: TRBV25-1
d_call: NA
j_call: TRBJ2-4

cdr3_aa: CASSPGGTSGLRDTQYF
clone_size: once
v_call: TRBV7-9
d_call: TRBD2
j_call: TRBJ2-3

cdr3_aa: CASSQDTRSGANVLTF
clone_size: NA
v_call: TRBV4-2
d_call: NA
j_call: TRBJ2-6

cdr3_aa: CASRSGQPGGGYTF
clone_size: NA
v_call: TRBV6-1
d_call: TRBD1
j_call: TRBJ1-2

cdr3_aa: CSALGGTPLYEQFF
clone_size: NA
v_call: TRBV29-1
d_call: NA
j_call: TRBJ2-1

cdr3_aa: CASSLEGRGVKTQYF
clone_size: NA
v_call: TRBV7-6
d_call: NA
j_call: TRBJ2-5

cdr3_aa: CSVVSRANYGYTF
clone_size: few
v_call: TRBV29-1
d_call: NA
j_call: TRBJ1-2

cdr3_aa: CATIQGGRQGVSGNTIYF
clone_size: NA
v_call: TRBV28
d_call: TRBD1
j_call: TRBJ1-3

cdr3_aa: CSVEVTGYEQYF
clone_size: NA
v_call: TRBV29-1
d_call: NA
j_call: TRBJ2-7

cdr3_aa: CASSETFRGDTTGELFF
clone_size: once
v_call: TRBV6-1
d_call: TRBD2
j_call: TRBJ2-2

cdr3_aa: CASSDSPNTEAFF
clone_size: NA
v_call: TRBV6-1
d_call: NA
j_call: TRBJ1-1

cdr3_aa: CASRAPGEGKYGYTF
clone_size: NA
v_call: TRBV7-2
d_call: NA
j_call: TRBJ1-2

cdr3_aa: CASSLAVGQTTNEKLFF
clone_size: NA
v_call: TRBV5-5
d_call: NA
j_call: TRBJ1-4

cdr3_aa: CASSRTVQETQYF
clone_size: NA
v_call: TRBV11-1
d_call: NA
j_call: TRBJ2-5

cdr3_aa: CASSTRQGYEQYF
clone_size: NA
v_call: TRBV5-4
d_call: NA
j_call: TRBJ2-7

cdr3_aa: CASSLRGYTEAFF
clone_size: once
v_call: TRBV7-8
d_call: NA
j_call: TRBJ1-1

cdr3_aa: CASSQRETSTDTQYF
clone_size: NA
v_call: TRBV4-1
d_call: NA
j_call: TRBJ2-3

cdr3_aa: CASSYAGLGSYNEQFF
clone_size: NA
v_call: TRBV7-9
d_call: NA
j_call: TRBJ2-1

cdr3_aa: CASSLSGHQEKLFF
clone_size: NA
v_call: TRBV11-2
d_call: NA
j_call: TRBJ1-4

cdr3_aa: CASSRFTGEAGYTF
clone_size: few
v_call: TRBV5-6
d_call: NA
j_call: TRBJ1-2